This is a list of T cell receptor beta chains from one sample in a study of T cells after yellow fever vaccination. Using its own MiXCR run on the 5' RACE reads, TCRdb lists one record per CDR3 protein. The repertoire holds 550,000 to 750,000 distinct CDR3 sequences, with approximately 15% as singletons. This specimen was PBMCs, taken on the day of the yellow fever booster vaccination. All receptors come from a man between 25 and 39 years old who received the YFV17D yellow fever vaccine. Both conserved end residues are part of each CDR3. A D gene is named only where the DNA matches it firmly. Size tells how often a clone was seen (once, few, many) or the class of an expanded clone, and some rows leave it out.

d_call	clone_size	j_call	v_call	cdr3_length	cdr3_aa	cdr3_nt
.	.	TRBJ2-1	TRBV15	19	CATSRAGPLAPSSYNEQFF	TGTGCCACCAGCAGAGCCGGCCCCCTAGCACCGAGCTCCTACAATGAGCAGTTCTTC
.	few	TRBJ2-3	TRBV20-1	14	CSALLPELTDTQYF	TGCAGTGCTTTACTACCAGAACTCACAGATACGCAGTATTTT
TRBD2	.	TRBJ2-1	TRBV12-3/TRBV12-4	15	CASTPGGRDYNEQFF	TGTGCCAGCACCCCGGGCGGGAGGGATTACAATGAGCAGTTCTTC
.	.	TRBJ2-1	TRBV18	14	CASSRNQGYNEQFF	TGTGCCAGCTCACGAAACCAGGGATACAATGAGCAGTTCTTC
.	.	TRBJ2-1	TRBV25-1	14	CASNQRSSYNEQFF	TGTGCCAGCAATCAGCGAAGCTCCTACAATGAGCAGTTCTTC
TRBD1	few	TRBJ1-4	TRBV3-1	14	CASSRTGGQEKLFF	TGTGCCAGCAGCCGCACAGGGGGCCAAGAAAAACTGTTTTTT
TRBD1	.	TRBJ1-6	TRBV7-8	15	CASSILQGNNSPLHF	TGTGCCAGCAGCATACTACAGGGGAATAATTCACCCCTCCACTTT
TRBD1	few	TRBJ1-2	TRBV27	13	CASRIPGQGGYTF	TGTGCCAGCAGAATACCAGGACAGGGCGGCTACACCTTC
.	few	TRBJ1-3	TRBV6-6	13	CASGSISGNTIYF	TGTGCCAGCGGCTCCATCTCTGGAAACACCATATATTTT
.	.	TRBJ2-1	TRBV7-3	13	CASSLSFNNEQFF	TGTGCCAGCAGCTTAAGCTTCAACAATGAGCAGTTCTTC
.	few	TRBJ2-5	TRBV19	13	CASGGTRTETQYF	TGTGCCAGTGGGGGCACGAGAACCGAGACCCAGTACTTC
.	.	TRBJ1-2	TRBV20-1	13	CSARPSLSSGYTF	TGCAGTGCTAGACCGTCCCTTTCGTCGGGCTACACCTTC
.	few	TRBJ2-2	TRBV28	14	CASTLPALPGELFF	TGTGCCAGCACCCTCCCGGCCCTACCCGGGGAGCTGTTTTTT
.	few	TRBJ2-1	TRBV6-8	15	CASMRPGKSYNEQFF	TGTGCCAGCATGCGACCTGGTAAATCCTACAATGAGCAGTTCTTC
.	many	TRBJ2-4	TRBV6-1	17	CASSTYGRISAKNIQYF	TGTGCCAGCAGTACCTACGGACGAATCTCAGCCAAAAACATTCAGTACTTC
.	.	TRBJ2-1	TRBV4-3	14	CASSQDLGLRAQFF	TGCGCCAGCAGCCAAGATCTGGGCCTCCGAGCGCAGTTCTTC
TRBD2	.	TRBJ2-1	TRBV20-1	15	CSAPLVIAGGREQFF	TGCAGTGCCCCCCTCGTGATAGCGGGAGGTCGTGAGCAGTTCTTC
.	.	TRBJ1-2	TRBV5-6	15	CASSPTGVTNYGYTF	TGTGCCAGCAGCCCTACGGGTGTAACCAACTATGGCTACACCTTC
.	.	TRBJ2-2	TRBV9	17	CASSRKVGSAGTGELFF	TGTGCCAGCAGTCGGAAGGTGGGGAGTGCCGGCACCGGGGAGCTGTTTTTT
.	few	TRBJ2-7	TRBV19	16	CASSIQGRGPAYEQYF	TGTGCCAGTAGTATACAGGGCCGGGGACCAGCCTACGAGCAGTACTTC
TRBD2	.	TRBJ2-5	TRBV7-2	16	CASSLTGGGDPETQYF	TGTGCCAGCAGCTTAACTGGGGGGGGGGACCCAGAGACCCAGTACTTC
.	few	TRBJ1-5	TRBV20-1	14	CSASDIHSNQPQHF	TGCAGTGCTAGCGACATCCATAGCAATCAGCCCCAGCATTTT
TRBD1	.	TRBJ1-1	TRBV7-6	17	CASSLSGTGLMNTEAFF	TGTGCCAGCAGCCTGTCCGGGACAGGCCTGATGAACACTGAAGCTTTCTTT
.	few	TRBJ2-5	TRBV20-1	13	CSARGALQETQYF	TGCAGTGCTAGGGGGGCATTGCAAGAGACCCAGTACTTC